This TCR beta chain was profiled in a study of identical twins. TCRdb re-derived calls from the 5' RACE reads in MiXCR, one entry per CDR3 protein. The sample shows fewer than 550,000 distinct CDR3 sequences, 13% to 15% of them seen only once. The CDR3 contains 15 residues. Germline V lookup: CDR1 MNHEY, CDR2 SMNVEV (reference sequence). V lost 3 bases, J lost 9 bases, and 5 bases stayed unmatched. The same specimen was also included in a second study, on yellow fever vaccine responses in identical twins.

Sample: CD4+ T cells sorted from blood. J is TRBJ1-6 and V is TRBV27; TRBD1 matches 10 bases. The sequence was obtained from a woman between 18 and 29 years old in good health. Here the CDR3 DNA reads TGTGCCAGCAGTTTCTCGGGACAGGGGAGTTCACCCCTCCACTTT. Amino acid sequence: CASSFSGQGSSPLHF.